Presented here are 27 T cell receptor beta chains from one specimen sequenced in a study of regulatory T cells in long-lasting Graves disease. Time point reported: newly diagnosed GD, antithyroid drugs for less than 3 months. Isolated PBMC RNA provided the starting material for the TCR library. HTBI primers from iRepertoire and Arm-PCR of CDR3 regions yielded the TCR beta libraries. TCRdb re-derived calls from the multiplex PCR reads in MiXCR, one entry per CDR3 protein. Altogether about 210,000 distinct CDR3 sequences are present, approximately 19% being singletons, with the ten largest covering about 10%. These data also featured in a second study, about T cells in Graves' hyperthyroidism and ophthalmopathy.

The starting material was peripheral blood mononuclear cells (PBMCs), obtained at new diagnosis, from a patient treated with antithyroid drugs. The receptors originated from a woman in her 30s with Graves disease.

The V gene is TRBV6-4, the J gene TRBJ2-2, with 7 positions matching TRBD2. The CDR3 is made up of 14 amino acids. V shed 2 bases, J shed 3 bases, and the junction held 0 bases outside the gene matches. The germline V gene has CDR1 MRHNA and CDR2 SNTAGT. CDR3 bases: TGTGCCAGCAGTGACGGGGGGGACACCGGGGAGCTGTTTTTT. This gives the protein CASSDGGDTGELFF.

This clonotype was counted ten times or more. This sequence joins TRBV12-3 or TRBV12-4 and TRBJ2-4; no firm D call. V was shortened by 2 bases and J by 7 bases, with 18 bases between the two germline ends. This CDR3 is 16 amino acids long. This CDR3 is CASSLTYPTQWNIQYF. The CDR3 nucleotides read TGTGCCAGCAGTTTAACATACCCTACGCAATGGAACATTCAGTACTTC.

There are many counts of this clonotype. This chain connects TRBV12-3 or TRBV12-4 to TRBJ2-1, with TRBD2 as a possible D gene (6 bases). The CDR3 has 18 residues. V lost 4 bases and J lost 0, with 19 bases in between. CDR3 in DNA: TGTGCCAGCAGTTCGGGACTCAACGCCATTAGCTCCTACAATGAGCAGTTCTTC. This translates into CASSSGLNAISSYNEQFF.

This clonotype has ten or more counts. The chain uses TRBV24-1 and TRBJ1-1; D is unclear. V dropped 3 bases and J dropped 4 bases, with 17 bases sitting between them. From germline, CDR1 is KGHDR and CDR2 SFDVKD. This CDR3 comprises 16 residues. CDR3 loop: CATSDPQRGLGTEAFF. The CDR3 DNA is TGTGCCACCAGTGATCCCCAACGAGGGCTCGGCACTGAAGCTTTCTTT.

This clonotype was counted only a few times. The CDR3 DNA is TGCAGCGTCCAACTTGGGGGGCGCGAGGGCTACACCTTC. This gives the protein CSVQLGGREGYTF. The chain recombines TRBV29-1 with TRBJ1-2, with D possibly being TRBD1 (6 bases). The CDR3 has 13 amino acids. The germline V gene has CDR1 SQVTM and CDR2 ANQGSEA. Between the trimmed V and J ends, which lost 6 bases and 8 bases, there was a span of 19 bases.

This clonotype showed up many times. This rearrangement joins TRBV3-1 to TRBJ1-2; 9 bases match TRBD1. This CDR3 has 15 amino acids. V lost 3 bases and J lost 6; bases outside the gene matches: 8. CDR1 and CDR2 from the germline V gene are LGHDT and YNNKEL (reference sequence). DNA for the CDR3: TGTGCCAGCAGCCAGGGGACAGGGCGGTTCCATGGCTACACCTTC. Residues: CASSQGTGRFHGYTF. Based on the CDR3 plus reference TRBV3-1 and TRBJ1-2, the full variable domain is DTAVSQTPKYLVTQMGNDKSIKCEQNLGHDTMYWYKQDSKKFLKIMFSYNNKELIINETVPNRFSPKSPDKAHLNLHINSLELGDSAVYFCASSQGTGRFHGYTFGSGTRLTVV.

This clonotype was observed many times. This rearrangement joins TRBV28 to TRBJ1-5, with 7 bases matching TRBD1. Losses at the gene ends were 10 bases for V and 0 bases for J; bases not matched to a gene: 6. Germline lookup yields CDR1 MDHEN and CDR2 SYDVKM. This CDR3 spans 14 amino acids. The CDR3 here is CATKPGGSNQPQHF. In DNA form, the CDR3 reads TGTGCCACCAAACCAGGGGGTAGCAATCAGCCCCAGCATTTT.

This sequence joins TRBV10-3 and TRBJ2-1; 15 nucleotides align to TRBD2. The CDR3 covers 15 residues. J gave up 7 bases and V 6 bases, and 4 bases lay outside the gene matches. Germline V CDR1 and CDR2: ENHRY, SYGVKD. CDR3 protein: CAISRTSGRENEQFF. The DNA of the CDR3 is TGTGCCATCAGCCGGACTAGCGGGAGGGAGAATGAGCAGTTCTTC.

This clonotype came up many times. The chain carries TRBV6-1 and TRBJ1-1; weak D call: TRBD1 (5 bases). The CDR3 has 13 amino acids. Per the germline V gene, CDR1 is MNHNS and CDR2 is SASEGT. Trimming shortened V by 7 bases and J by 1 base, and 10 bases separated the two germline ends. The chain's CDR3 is CASTLGTNTEAFF. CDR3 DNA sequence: TGTGCCAGCACCCTAGGGACGAACACTGAAGCTTTCTTT.

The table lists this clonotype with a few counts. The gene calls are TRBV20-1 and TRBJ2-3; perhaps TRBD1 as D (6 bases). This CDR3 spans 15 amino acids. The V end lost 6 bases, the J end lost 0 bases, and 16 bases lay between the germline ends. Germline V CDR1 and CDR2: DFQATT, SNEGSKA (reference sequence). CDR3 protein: CSAGNRAASTDTQYF. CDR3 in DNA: TGCAGTGCGGGAAACAGGGCCGCTAGCACAGATACGCAGTATTTT.

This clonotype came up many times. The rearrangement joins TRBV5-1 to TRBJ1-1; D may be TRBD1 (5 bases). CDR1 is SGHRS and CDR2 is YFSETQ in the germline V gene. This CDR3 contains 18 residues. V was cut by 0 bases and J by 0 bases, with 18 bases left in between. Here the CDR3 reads CASSLAWGREVLNTEAFF. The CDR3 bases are TGCGCCAGCAGCTTGGCCTGGGGCAGGGAAGTCTTGAACACTGAAGCTTTCTTT. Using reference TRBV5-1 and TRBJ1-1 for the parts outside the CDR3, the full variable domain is KAGVTQTPRYLIKTRGQQVTLSCSPISGHRSVSWYQQTPGQGLQFLFEYFSETQRNKGNFPGRFSGRQFSNSRSEMNVSTLELGDSALYLCASSLAWGREVLNTEAFFGQGTRLTVV.

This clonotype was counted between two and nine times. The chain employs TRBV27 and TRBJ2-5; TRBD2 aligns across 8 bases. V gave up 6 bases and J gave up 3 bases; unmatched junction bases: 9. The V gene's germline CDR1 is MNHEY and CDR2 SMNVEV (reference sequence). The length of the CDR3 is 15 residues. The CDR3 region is CASSPRGGRKETQYF. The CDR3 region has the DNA TGTGCCAGCAGCCCCCGCGGGGGGCGCAAAGAGACCCAGTACTTC.

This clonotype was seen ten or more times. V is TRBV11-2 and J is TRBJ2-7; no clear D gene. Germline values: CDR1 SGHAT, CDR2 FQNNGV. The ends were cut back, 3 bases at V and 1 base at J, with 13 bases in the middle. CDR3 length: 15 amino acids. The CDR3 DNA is TGTGCCAGCAGCTTGTGGAACCAAATTTCCTACGAGCAGTACTTC. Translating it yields CASSLWNQISYEQYF.

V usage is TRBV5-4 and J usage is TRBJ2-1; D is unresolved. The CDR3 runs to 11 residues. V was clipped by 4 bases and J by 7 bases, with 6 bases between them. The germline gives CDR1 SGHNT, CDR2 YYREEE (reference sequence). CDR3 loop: CASSRANEQFF. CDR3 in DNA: TGTGCCAGCAGCCGCGCAAATGAGCAGTTCTTC. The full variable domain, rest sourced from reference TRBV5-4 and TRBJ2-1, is ETGVTQSPTHLIKTRGQQVTLRCSSQSGHNTVSWYQQALGQGPQFIFQYYREEENGRGNFPPRFSGLQFPNYSSELNVNALELDDSALYLCASSRANEQFFGPGTRLTVL.

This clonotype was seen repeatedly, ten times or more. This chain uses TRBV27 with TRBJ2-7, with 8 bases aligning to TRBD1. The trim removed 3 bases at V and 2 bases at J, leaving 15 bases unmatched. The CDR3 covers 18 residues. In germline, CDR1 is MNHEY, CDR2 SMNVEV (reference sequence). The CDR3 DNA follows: TGTGCCAGCAGTTTGTCCCCTCGAGGACAGGGTGGCACCTACGAGCAGTACTTC. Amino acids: CASSLSPRGQGGTYEQYF.

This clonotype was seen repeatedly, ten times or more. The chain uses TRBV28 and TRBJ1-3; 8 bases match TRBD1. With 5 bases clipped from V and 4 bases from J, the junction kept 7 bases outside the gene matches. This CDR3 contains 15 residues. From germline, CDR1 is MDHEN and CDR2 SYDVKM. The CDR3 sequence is CASSPTGVSGNTIYF. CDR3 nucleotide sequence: TGTGCCAGCAGTCCGACAGGGGTTTCGGGAAACACCATATATTTT.

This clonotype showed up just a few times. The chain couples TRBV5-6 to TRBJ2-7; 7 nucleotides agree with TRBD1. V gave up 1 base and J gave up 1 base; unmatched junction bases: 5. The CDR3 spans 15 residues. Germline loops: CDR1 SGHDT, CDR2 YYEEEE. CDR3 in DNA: TGTGCCAGCAGCTTGAGGGGGACAGCTTCCTACGAGCAGTACTTC. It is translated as CASSLRGTASYEQYF.

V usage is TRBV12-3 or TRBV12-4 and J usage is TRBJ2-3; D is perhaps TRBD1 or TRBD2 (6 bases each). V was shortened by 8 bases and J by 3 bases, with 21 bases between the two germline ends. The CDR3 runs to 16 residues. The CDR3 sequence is CASLSGGQTITDTQYF. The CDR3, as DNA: TGTGCCAGCCTCTCTGGGGGGCAGACAATAACAGATACGCAGTATTTT.

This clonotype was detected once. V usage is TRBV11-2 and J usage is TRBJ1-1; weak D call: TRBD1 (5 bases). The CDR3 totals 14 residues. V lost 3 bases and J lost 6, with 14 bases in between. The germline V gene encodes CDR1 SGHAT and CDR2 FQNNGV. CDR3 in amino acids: CASSFPRGDAEAFF. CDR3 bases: TGTGCCAGCAGCTTTCCGCGGGGGGACGCTGAAGCTTTCTTT.

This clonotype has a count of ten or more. DNA of the CDR3: TGTGCCAGCAGACCAGCGGGAGGGGGCTACAATGAGCAGTTCTTC. This codes for CASRPAGGGYNEQFF. The chain is built from TRBV6-1 and TRBJ2-1; 10 nucleotides line up with TRBD2. The V and J ends lost 6 bases and 3 bases, in that order; junction bases with no gene match: 5. The CDR3 contains 15 residues. CDR1 and CDR2 from the germline V gene are MNHNS and SASEGT.

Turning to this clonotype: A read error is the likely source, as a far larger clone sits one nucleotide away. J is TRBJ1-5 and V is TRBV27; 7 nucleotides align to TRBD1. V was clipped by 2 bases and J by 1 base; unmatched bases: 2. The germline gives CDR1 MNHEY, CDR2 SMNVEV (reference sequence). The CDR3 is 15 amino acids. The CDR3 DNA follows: TGTGCCAGCAGTTTAATCAGGGGGAGCAATCAGCCCCAGCATTTT. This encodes CASSLIRGSNQPQHF.

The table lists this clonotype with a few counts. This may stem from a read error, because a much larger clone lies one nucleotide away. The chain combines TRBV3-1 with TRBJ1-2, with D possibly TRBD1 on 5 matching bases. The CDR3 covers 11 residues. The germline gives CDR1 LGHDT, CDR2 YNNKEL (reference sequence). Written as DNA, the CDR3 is TGTGCCAACAGCCAGTGGGACGGCTACACCTTC. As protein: CANSQWDGYTF. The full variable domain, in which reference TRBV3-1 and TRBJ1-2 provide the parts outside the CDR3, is DTAVSQTPKYLVTQMGNDKSIKCEQNLGHDTMYWYKQDSKKFLKIMFSYNNKELIINETVPNRFSPKSPDKAHLNLHINSLELGDSAVYFCANSQWDGYTFGSGTRLTVV.

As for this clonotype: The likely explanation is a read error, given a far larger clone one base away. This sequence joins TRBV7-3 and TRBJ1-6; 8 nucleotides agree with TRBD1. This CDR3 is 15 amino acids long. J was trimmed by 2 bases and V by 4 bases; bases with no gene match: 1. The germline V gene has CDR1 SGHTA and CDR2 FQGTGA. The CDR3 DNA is TGTGCCAGCAGCTCGACAGGGGCCTATAATTCACCCCTCCACTTT. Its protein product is CASSSTGAYNSPLHF.

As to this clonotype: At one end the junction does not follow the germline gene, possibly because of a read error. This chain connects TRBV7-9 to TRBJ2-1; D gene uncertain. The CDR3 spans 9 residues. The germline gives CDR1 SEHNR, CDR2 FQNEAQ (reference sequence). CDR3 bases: TGTGCCAGCAGCTTAGAATTAGCCTTC. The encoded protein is CASSLELAF.

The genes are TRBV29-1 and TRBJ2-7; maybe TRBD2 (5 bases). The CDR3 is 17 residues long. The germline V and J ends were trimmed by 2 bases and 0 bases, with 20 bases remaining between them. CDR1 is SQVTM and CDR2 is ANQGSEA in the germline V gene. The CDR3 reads CSVEISGESGSSYEQYF. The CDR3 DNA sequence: TGCAGCGTTGAAATCTCTGGTGAGAGCGGCTCCTCCTACGAGCAGTACTTC.

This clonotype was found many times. In nucleotides, the CDR3 is TGTGCCAGCTCCAGGGTTAGGGACCATAATGAGCAGTTCTTC. Translating it yields CASSRVRDHNEQFF. The V gene is TRBV18, the J gene TRBJ2-1, with D perhaps assigned TRBD1 or TRBD2 (5 bases each). The germline V gene has CDR1 KGHSH and CDR2 LQKENI. Trimming shortened V by 6 bases and J by 7 bases, and 16 bases separated the two germline ends. CDR3 length: 14 residues.

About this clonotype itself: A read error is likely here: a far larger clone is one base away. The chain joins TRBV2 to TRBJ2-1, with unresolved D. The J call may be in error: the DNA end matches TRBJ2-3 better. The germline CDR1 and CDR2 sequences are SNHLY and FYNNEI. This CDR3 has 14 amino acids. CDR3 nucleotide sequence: TGTGCCAGCAAACGAAGCAGGAATGCAGATACGCAGTATTTT. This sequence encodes CASKRSRNADTQYF.